This TCR beta chain originates from a study of blood T cell repertoires in COVID-19. Study-wide context: Acute and convalescent COVID-19 specimens originated in the United States, Italy and Spain. T cells, B-cell-depleted T cells, or PBMCs provided the cDNA or gDNA that served as material.

Trimming shortened V by 0 bases and J by 4 bases, and 7 bases separated the two germline ends. The CDR3 covers 13 residues. Germline V gene sequence: CDR1 SGDLS, CDR2 YYNGEE. Measured with immunoSEQ multiplex PCR; TCRdb has only the in-frame clones, and not every one. The sample yields roughly 150,000 clones, 85% to 90% seen once. Sequencing input: peripheral blood. The chain links TRBV9 to TRBJ2-5; D ambiguous. The source is a woman aged 55 to 70 with active COVID-19. The chain's CDR3 is CASSVGAGETQYF. The CDR3 DNA reads TGTGCCAGCAGCGTAGGTGCCGGAGAGACCCAGTACTTC.